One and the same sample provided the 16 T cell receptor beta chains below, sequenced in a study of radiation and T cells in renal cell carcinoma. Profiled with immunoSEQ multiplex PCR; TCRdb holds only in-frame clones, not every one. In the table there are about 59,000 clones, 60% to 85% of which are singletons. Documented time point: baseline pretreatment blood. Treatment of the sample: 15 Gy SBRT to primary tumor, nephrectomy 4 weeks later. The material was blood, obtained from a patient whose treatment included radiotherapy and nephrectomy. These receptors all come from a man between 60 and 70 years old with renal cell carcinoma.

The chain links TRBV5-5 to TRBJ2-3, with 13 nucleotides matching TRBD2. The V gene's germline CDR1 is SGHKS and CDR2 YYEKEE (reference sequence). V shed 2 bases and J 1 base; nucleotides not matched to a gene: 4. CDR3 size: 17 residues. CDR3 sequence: CASSFGTSGAGTDTQYF. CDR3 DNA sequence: TGTGCCAGCAGCTTTGGGACTAGCGGGGCTGGCACAGATACGCAGTATTTT.

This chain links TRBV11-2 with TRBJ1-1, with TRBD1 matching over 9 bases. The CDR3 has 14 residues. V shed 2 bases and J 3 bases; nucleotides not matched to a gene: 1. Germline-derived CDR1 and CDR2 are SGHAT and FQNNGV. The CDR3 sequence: CASSLNRGHTEAFF. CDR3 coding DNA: TGTGCCAGCAGCTTAAACAGGGGGCACACTGAAGCTTTCTTT.

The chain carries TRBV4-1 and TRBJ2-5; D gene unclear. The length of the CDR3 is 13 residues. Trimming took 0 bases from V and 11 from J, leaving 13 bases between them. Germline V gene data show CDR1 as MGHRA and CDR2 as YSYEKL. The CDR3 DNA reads TGCGCCAGCAGCCAAGAGACCATTGGAGAGCAGTACTTC. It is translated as CASSQETIGEQYF.

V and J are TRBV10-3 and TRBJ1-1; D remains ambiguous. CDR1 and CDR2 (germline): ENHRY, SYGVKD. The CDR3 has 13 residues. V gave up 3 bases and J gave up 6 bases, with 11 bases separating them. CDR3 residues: CAISDDQAAEAFF. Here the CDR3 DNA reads TGTGCCATCAGTGACGACCAAGCCGCTGAAGCTTTCTTT.

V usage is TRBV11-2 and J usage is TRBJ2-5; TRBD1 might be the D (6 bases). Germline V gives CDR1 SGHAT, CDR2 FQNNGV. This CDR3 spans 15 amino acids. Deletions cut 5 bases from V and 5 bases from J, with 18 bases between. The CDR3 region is CASSLEGVPWETQYF. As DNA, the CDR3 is TGTGCCAGCAGCCTCGAGGGGGTCCCCTGGGAGACCCAGTACTTC.

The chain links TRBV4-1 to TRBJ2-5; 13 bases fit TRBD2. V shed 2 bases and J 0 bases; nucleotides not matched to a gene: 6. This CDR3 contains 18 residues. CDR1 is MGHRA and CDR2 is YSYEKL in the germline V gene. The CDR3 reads CASSQLGLAGKDQETQYF. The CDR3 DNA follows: TGCGCCAGCAGCCAATTGGGACTAGCGGGAAAGGACCAAGAGACCCAGTACTTC.

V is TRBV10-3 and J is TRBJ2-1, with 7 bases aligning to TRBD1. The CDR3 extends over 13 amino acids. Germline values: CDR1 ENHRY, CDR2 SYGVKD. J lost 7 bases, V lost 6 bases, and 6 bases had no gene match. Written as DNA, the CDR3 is TGTGCCATCAGGGGGACAGAGGGGAATGAGCAGTTCTTC. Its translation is CAIRGTEGNEQFF.

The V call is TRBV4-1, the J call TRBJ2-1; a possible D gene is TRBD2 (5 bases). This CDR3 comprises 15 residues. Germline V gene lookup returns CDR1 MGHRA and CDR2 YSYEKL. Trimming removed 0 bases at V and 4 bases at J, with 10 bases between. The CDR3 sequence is CASSQDWELYNEQFF. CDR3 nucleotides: TGCGCCAGCAGCCAAGATTGGGAGCTATACAATGAGCAGTTCTTC.

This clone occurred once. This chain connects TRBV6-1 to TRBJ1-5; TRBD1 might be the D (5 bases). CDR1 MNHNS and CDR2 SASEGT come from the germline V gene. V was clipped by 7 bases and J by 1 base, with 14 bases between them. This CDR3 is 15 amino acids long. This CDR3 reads CASTRGQSSNQPQHF. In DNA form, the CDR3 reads TGTGCCAGCACTAGGGGTCAGTCAAGCAATCAGCCCCAGCATTTT.

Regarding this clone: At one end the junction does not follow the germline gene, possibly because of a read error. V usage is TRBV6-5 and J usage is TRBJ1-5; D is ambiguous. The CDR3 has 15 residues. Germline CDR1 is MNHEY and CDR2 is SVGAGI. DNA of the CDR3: TGTGCCAGCAGTTACTCCCCACAACCCACTGAGCCCCGGCATTTT. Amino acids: CASSYSPQPTEPRHF.

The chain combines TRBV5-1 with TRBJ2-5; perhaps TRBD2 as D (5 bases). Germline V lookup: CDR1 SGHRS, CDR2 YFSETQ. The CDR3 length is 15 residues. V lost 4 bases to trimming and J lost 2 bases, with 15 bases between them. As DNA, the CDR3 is TGCGCCAGCAGCACCCGAGCGGCGGCGCAAGAGACCCAGTACTTC. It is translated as CASSTRAAAQETQYF.

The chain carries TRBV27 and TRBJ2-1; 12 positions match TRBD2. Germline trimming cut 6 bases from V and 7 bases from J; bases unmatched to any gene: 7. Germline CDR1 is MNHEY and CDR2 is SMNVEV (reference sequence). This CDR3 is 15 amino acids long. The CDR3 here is CASSRLAGVSNEQFF. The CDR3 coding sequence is TGTGCCAGCAGCAGACTAGCGGGAGTAAGTAATGAGCAGTTCTTC.

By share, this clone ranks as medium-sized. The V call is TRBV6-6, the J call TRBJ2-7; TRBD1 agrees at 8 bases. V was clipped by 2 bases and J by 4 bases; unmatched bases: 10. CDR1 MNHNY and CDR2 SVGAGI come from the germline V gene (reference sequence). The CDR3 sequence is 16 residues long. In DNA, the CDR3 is TGTGCCAGCAGTTACGGGGGAGGACAGGGAAAGTACGAGCAGTACTTC. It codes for CASSYGGGQGKYEQYF.

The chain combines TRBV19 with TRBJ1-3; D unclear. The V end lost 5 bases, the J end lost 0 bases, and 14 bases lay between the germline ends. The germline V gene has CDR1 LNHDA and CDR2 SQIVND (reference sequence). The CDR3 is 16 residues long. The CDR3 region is CASSLLGRSSGNTIYF. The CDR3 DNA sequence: TGTGCCAGTAGTCTCCTGGGTCGAAGCTCTGGAAACACCATATATTTT.

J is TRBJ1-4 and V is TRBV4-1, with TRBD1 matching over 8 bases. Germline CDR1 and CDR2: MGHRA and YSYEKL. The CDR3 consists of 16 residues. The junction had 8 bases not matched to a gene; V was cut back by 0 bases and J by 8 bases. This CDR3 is CASSQEPTGAGEKLFF. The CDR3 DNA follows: TGCGCCAGCAGCCAAGAGCCGACAGGGGCCGGGGAAAAACTGTTTTTT.

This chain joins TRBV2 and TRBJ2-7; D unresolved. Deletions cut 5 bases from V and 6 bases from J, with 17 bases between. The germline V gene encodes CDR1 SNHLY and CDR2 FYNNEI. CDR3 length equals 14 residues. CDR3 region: CASSREGVGLEQYF. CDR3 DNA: TGTGCCAGCAGTCGAGAAGGAGTGGGTCTCGAGCAGTACTTC.